The 5 T cell receptor beta chains given below trace back to one sample, sequenced in a study of radiation and T cells in renal cell carcinoma. Time point defined: baseline pretreatment blood. This sample's treatment: 15 Gy SBRT to primary tumor, nephrectomy 4 weeks later. The protocol was immunoSEQ multiplex PCR, while the TCRdb copy is restricted to in-frame clones and leaves out a portion. This sample carries about 140,000 clones, over 65% of them seen once, and the ten largest clones take under 25%. The sample was blood, taken from a patient whose treatment included radiotherapy and nephrectomy. The receptors originated from a woman aged 50 to 60 with renal cell carcinoma.

The rearrangement uses TRBV7-2 and TRBJ1-2, with 10 bases that match TRBD1. Germline V gene lookup returns CDR1 SGHTA and CDR2 FQGNSA. With 6 bases clipped from V and 4 bases from J, the junction kept 14 bases outside the gene matches. The CDR3 runs to 17 residues. CDR3 nucleotide sequence: TGTGCCAGCAGTCTTAGGGGAAGGACAGGGGGTGGCTATGGCTACACCTTC. Translation: CASSLRGRTGGGYGYTF.

The CDR3 spells CASSPGTRNTEAFF. In DNA form, the CDR3 reads TGTGCCAGCAGTCCCGGGACGAGGAACACTGAAGCTTTCTTT. V gene TRBV27 combines with J gene TRBJ1-1; D might be TRBD1 (5 bases). The CDR3 length is 14 residues. V dropped 5 bases and J dropped 1 base, with 11 bases sitting between them. Germline V gene data show CDR1 as MNHEY and CDR2 as SMNVEV (reference sequence).

This chain connects TRBV18 to TRBJ2-5; D gene unclear. Germline assignment: CDR1 KGHSH and CDR2 LQKENI. V dropped 3 bases and J dropped 4 bases, with 6 bases sitting between them. This CDR3 is 12 amino acids long. CDR3 DNA sequence: TGTGCCAGCTCACCTCTGTCAGAGACCCAGTACTTC. Translated, it gives CASSPLSETQYF.

This clone was observed a single time. This chain links TRBV30 with TRBJ1-4, with TRBD1 identical over 8 bases. This CDR3 is 19 amino acids long. The germline CDR1 and CDR2 sequences are GTSNPN and SVGIG (reference sequence). The V segment lost 2 bases and the J segment 1 base; nucleotides outside the gene matches: 15. The CDR3: CAWSRNRQGTLKTNEKLFF. The CDR3 region has the DNA TGTGCCTGGAGTCGAAACCGACAGGGGACCTTGAAAACTAATGAAAAACTGTTTTTT.

The rearrangement links TRBV5-4 to TRBJ2-6, with TRBD1 identical over 9 bases. This CDR3 has 16 amino acids. Germline V gene sequence: CDR1 SGHNT, CDR2 YYREEE (reference sequence). V trimming: 2 bases; J trimming: 4 bases; junction bases outside the gene matches: 4. The CDR3 is CASSFDRGSGANVLTF. As DNA, the CDR3 is TGTGCCAGCAGCTTTGACAGGGGGTCCGGGGCCAACGTCCTGACTTTC.